These 5 T cell receptor beta chains originate from one sample sequenced in a study of T-cell reconstitution after alpha-beta-depleted transplantation in children. Unique molecular identifiers featured in how the TCRbeta library was prepared. MiXCR was run by TCRdb on the PCR reads, yielding one entry per CDR3 protein. The sample has fewer than 1 million distinct CDR3 sequences; 16% are singletons. The source material was PBMCs, mostly from graft donor cells, sampled 360 days after TCRalphabeta/CD19-depleted stem cell transplant. The receptors shown here come from a male patient between 5 and 17 years old who had a stem cell transplant for acute lymphoblastic leukemia, so the T cells may come from the graft donor.

V is TRBV20-1 and J is TRBJ1-5, with a possible D match to TRBD1 (5 bases). V was clipped by 2 bases and J by 3 bases, with 14 bases between them. The CDR3 consists of 15 residues. Per germline, CDR1 DFQATT and CDR2 SNEGSKA (reference sequence). This chain's CDR3 is CSARTGHSSNQPQHF. The CDR3, as DNA: TGCAGTGCTAGAACCGGACACTCATCCAATCAGCCCCAGCATTTT.

This clonotype has just a few counts. V usage is TRBV29-1 and J usage is TRBJ2-3; 13 bases match TRBD2. J gave up 3 bases and V 6 bases, and 12 bases lay outside the gene matches. Germline V gives CDR1 SQVTM, CDR2 ANQGSEA. The CDR3 has 17 residues. CDR3 in DNA: TGCAGCGTCGGACTAGCGGGAGAAGTTACCGTTACAGATACGCAGTATTTT. Its translation is CSVGLAGEVTVTDTQYF.

V usage is TRBV12-3 or TRBV12-4 and J usage is TRBJ2-1; D call uncertain. The germline V and J ends were trimmed by 5 bases and 5 bases, with 13 bases remaining between them. The CDR3 runs to 14 residues. CDR3 amino acids: CASSPVSRDNEQFF. In DNA, the CDR3 is TGTGCCAGCAGTCCGGTTTCTAGAGACAATGAGCAGTTCTTC.

This clonotype occurred a few times. The V and J genes are TRBV6-4 and TRBJ2-3; 11 bases match TRBD2. Germline lookup yields CDR1 MRHNA and CDR2 SNTAGT. V shed 5 bases, J shed 4 bases, and the junction held 2 bases outside the gene matches. The CDR3 spans 14 residues. The CDR3 protein is CASSIAGGADTQYF. The DNA for the CDR3 is TGTGCCAGCAGTATAGCGGGAGGGGCAGATACGCAGTATTTT.

V usage is TRBV5-1 and J usage is TRBJ1-1; D is possibly TRBD1 (6 bases). V was pared by 1 base and J by 8 bases, with 15 bases between. The CDR3 extends over 14 amino acids. Germline V gives CDR1 SGHRS, CDR2 YFSETQ. The CDR3: CASSLFAGEEEAFF. The CDR3 nucleotides are TGCGCCAGCAGCTTGTTTGCAGGGGAGGAAGAAGCTTTCTTT.